The clone carrying this T cell receptor beta chain was counted a single time. Its target is not known. This sample was included in a study of T cells in localized non-small cell lung cancer. Study results and caveats: Uninvolved neighboring lung showed the greatest T cell clonality, exceeding tumor.

Generated by immunoSEQ multiplex PCR, the TCRdb table keeps only in-frame clones and is missing some. The table has about 28,000 clones, about four fifths seen once. V was pared by 6 bases and J by 5 bases, with 3 bases of the junction left unmatched. The CDR3 runs 12 residues. Germline V CDR1 and CDR2: ENHRY, SYGVKD. The source was peripheral blood mononuclear cells, collected before any cancer treatment. This TCR was recovered from a man between 40 and 69 years old with stage III lung adenocarcinoma. The chain combines TRBV10-3 with TRBJ1-1; 7 bases match TRBD1. DNA for the CDR3: TGTGCCATCAGGGCACAGGGGACTGAAGCTTTCTTT. This gives the protein CAIRAQGTEAFF.